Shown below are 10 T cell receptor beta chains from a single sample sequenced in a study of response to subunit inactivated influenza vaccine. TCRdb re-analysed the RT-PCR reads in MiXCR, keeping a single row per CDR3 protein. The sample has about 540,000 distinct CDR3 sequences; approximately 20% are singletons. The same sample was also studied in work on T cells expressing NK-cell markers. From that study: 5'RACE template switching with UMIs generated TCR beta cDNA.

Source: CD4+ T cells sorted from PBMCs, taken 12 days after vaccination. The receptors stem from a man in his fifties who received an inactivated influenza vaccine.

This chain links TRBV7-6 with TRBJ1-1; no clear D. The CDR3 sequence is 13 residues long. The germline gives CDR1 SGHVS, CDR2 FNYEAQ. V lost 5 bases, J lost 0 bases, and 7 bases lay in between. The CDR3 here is CASSREMNTEAFF. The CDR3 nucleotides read TGTGCCAGCAGCCGAGAAATGAACACTGAAGCTTTCTTT.

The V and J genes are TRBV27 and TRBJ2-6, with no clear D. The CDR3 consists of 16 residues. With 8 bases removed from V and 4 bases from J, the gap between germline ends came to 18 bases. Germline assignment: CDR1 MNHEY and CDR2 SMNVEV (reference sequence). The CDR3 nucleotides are TGTGCCAGCCGTCGTACGGGTTTTGGCGGGGCCAACGTCCTGACTTTC. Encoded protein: CASRRTGFGGANVLTF.

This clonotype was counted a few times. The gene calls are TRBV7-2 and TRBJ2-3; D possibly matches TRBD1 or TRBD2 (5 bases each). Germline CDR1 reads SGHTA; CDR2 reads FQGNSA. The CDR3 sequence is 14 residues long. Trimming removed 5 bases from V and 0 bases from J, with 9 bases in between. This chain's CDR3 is CASSMGPSTDTQYF. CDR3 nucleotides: TGTGCCAGCAGCATGGGACCTAGCACAGATACGCAGTATTTT.

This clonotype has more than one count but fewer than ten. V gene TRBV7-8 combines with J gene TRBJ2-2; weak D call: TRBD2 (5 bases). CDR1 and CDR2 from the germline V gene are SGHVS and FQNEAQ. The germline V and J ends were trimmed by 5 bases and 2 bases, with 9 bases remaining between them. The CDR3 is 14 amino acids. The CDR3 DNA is TGTGCCAGCAGCGTTGGACTTAACACCGGGGAGCTGTTTTTT. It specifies CASSVGLNTGELFF.

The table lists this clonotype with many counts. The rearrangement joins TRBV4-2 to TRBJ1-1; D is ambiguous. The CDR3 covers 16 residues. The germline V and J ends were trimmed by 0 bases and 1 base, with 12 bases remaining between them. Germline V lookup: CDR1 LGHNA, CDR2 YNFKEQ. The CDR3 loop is CASSQEVRSSNTEAFF. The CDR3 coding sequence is TGTGCCAGCAGCCAAGAAGTTAGATCCTCGAACACTGAAGCTTTCTTT.

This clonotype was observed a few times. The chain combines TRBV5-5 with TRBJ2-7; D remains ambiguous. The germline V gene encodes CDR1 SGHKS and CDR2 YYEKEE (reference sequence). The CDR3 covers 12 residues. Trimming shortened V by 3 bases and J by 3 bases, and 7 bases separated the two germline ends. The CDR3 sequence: CASSSQVYEQYF. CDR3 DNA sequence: TGTGCCAGCAGCTCGCAGGTCTACGAGCAGTACTTC. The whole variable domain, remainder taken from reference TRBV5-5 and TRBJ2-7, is DAGVTQSPTHLIKTRGQQVTLRCSPISGHKSVSWYQQVLGQGPQFIFQYYEKEERGRGNFPDRFSARQFPNYSSELNVNALLLGDSALYLCASSSQVYEQYFGPGTRLTVT.

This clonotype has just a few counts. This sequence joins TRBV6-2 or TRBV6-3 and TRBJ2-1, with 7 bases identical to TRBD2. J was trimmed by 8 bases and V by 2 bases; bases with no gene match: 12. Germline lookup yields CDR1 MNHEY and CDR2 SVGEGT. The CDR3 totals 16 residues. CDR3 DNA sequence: TGTGCCAGCAGTTACCCGACTAGCCGCCTTTCCCATGAGCAGTTCTTC. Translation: CASSYPTSRLSHEQFF.

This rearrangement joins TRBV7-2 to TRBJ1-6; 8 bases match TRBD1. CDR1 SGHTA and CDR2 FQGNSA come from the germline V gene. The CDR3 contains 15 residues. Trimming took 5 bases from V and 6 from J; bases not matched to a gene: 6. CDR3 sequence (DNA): TGTGCCAGCAGCCCCGCGACAGGGGTTAATTCACCCCTCCACTTT. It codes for CASSPATGVNSPLHF.

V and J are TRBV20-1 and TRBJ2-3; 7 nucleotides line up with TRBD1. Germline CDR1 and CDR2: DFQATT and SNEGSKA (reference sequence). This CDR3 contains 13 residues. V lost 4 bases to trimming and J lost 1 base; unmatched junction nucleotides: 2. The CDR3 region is CSATGTGTDTQYF. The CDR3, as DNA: TGCAGTGCTACGGGGACAGGCACAGATACGCAGTATTTT.

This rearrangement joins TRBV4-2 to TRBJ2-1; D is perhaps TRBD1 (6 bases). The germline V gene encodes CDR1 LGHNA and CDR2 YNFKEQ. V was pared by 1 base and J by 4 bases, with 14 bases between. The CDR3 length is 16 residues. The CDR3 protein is CASSQVPAGQYNEQFF. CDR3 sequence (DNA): TGTGCCAGCAGCCAAGTCCCCGCCGGACAGTACAATGAGCAGTTCTTC.